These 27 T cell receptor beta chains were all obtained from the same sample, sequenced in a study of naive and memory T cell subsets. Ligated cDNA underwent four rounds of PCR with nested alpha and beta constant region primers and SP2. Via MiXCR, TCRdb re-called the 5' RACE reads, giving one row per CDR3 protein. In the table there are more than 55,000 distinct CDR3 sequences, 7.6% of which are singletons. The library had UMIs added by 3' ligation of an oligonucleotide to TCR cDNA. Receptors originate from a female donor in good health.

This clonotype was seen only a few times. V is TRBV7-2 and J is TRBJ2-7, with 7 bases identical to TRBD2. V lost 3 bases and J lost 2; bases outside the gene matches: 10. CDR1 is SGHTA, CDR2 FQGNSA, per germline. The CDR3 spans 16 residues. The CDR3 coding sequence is TGTGCCAGCAGCTTTGGGGGGGTTTACACCGCCTACGAGCAGTACTTC. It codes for CASSFGGVYTAYEQYF.

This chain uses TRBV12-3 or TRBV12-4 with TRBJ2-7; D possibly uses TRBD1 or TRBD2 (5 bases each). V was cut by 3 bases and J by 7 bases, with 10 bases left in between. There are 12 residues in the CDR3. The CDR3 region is CASSFGGREQYF. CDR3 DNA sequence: TGTGCCAGCAGTTTTGGGGGTCGGGAGCAGTACTTC.

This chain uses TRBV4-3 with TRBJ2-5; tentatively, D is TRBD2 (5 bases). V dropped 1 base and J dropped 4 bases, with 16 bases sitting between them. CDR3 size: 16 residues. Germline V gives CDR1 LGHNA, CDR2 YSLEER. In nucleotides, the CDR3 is TGCGCCAGCAGCCAAGCCCGATTCCCGAGCGGAGAGACCCAGTACTTC. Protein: CASSQARFPSGETQYF.

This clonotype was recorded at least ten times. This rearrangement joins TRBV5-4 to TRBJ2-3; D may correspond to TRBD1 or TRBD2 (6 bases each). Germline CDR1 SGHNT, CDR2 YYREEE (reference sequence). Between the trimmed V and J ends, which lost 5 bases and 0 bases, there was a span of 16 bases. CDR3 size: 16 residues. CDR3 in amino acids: CASRLEGTGSTDTQYF. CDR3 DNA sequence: TGTGCCAGCAGGCTGGAGGGAACAGGGAGCACAGATACGCAGTATTTT.

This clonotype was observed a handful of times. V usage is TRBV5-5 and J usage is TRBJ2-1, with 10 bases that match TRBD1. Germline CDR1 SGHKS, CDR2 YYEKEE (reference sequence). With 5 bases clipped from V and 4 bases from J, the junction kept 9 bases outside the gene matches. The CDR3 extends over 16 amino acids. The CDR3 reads CASRGGTGQGYNEQFF. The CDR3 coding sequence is TGTGCCAGCAGGGGGGGGACGGGACAGGGGTACAATGAGCAGTTCTTC.

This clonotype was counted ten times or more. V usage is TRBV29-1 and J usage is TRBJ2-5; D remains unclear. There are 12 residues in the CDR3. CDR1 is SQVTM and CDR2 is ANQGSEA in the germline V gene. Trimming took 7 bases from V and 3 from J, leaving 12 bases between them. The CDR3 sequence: CSAGPGEETQYF. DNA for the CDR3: TGCAGCGCTGGACCGGGCGAAGAGACCCAGTACTTC.

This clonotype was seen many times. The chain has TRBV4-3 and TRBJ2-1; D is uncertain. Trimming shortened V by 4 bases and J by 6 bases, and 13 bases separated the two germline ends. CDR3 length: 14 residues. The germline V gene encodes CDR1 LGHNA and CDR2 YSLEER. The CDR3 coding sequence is TGCGCCAGCAGCCTCGACCTCACCCCCAATGAGCAGTTCTTC. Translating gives CASSLDLTPNEQFF.

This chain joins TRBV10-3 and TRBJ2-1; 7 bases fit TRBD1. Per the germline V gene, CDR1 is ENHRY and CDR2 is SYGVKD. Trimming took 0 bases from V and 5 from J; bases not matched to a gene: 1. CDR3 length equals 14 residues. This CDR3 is CAISESGTDNEQFF. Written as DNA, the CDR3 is TGTGCCATCAGTGAGTCTGGGACAGACAATGAGCAGTTCTTC.

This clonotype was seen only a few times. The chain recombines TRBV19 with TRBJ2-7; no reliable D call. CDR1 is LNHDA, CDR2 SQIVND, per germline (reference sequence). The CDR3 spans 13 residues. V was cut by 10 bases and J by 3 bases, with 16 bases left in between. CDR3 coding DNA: TGTGCCACACGGACGGGTCAGAGCTACGAGCAGTACTTC. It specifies CATRTGQSYEQYF.

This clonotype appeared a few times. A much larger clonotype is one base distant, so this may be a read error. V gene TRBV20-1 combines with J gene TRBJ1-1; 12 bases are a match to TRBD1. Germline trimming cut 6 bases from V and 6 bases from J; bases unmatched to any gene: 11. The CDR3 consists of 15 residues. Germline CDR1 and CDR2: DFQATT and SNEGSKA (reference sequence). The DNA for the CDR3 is TGCAGTGCCAGGGACAGGGGGCGCTGGTGGTCTGAAGCTTTCTTT. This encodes CSARDRGRWWSEAFF.

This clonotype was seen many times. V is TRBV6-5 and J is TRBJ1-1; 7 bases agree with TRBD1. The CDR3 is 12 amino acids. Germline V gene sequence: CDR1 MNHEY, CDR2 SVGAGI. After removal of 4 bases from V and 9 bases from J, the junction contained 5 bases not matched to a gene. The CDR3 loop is CASSSRDSKAFF. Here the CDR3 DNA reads TGTGCCAGCAGTTCCCGGGACAGCAAAGCTTTCTTT.

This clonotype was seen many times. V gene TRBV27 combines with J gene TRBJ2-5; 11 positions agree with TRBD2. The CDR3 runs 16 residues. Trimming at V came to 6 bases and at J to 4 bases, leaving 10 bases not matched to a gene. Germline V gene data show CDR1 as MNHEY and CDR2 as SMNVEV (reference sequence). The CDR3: CASSPAGTSGGETQYF. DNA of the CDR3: TGTGCCAGCAGCCCGGCCGGGACTAGCGGAGGAGAGACCCAGTACTTC.

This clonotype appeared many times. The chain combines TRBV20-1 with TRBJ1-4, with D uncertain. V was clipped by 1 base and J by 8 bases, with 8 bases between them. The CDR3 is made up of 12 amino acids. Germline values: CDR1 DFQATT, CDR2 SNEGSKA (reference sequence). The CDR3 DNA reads TGCAGTGCTAGAGGGTCGGAGGAAAAACTGTTTTTT. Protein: CSARGSEEKLFF.

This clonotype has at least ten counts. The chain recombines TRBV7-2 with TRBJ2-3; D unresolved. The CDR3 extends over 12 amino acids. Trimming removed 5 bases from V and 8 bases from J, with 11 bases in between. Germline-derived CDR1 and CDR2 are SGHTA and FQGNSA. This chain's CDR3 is CASSPPKGTQYF. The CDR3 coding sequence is TGTGCCAGCAGCCCCCCGAAGGGTACGCAGTATTTT.

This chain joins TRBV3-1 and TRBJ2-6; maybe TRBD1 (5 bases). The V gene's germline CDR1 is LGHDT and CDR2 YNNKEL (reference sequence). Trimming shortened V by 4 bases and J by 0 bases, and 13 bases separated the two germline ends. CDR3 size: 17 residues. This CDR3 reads CASSRRQSSSGANVLTF. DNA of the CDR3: TGTGCCAGCAGCCGCCGACAGTCCTCCTCTGGGGCCAACGTCCTGACTTTC.

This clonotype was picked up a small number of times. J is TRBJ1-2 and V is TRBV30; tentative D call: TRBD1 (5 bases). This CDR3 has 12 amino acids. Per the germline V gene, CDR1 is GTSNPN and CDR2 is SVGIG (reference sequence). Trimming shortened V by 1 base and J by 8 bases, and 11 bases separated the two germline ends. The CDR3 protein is CAWSEGRHGYTF. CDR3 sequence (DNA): TGTGCCTGGAGTGAGGGACGGCACGGCTACACCTTC.

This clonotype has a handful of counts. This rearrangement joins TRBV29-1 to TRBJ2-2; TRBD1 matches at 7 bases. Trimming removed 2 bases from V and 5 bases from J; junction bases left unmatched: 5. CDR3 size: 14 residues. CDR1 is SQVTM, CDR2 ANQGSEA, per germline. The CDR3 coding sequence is TGCAGCGTTGAATCCAGGGGGATGACCGGGGAGCTGTTTTTT. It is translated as CSVESRGMTGELFF.

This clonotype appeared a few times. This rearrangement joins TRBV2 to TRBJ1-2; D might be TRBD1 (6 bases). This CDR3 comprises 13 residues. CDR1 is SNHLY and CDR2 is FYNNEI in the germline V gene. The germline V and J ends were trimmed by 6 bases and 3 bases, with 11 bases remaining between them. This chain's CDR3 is CASSMRGYYGYTF. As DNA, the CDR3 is TGTGCCAGCAGCATGAGGGGGTACTATGGCTACACCTTC.

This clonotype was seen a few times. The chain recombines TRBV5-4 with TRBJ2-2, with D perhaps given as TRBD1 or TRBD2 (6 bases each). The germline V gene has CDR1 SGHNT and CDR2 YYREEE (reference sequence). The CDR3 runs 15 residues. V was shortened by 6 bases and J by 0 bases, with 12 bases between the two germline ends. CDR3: CASTKGGPNTGELFF. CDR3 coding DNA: TGTGCCAGCACGAAGGGGGGTCCGAACACCGGGGAGCTGTTTTTT. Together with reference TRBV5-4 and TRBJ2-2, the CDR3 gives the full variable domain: ETGVTQSPTHLIKTRGQQVTLRCSSQSGHNTVSWYQQALGQGPQFIFQYYREEENGRGNFPPRFSGLQFPNYSSELNVNALELDDSALYLCASTKGGPNTGELFFGEGSRLTVL.

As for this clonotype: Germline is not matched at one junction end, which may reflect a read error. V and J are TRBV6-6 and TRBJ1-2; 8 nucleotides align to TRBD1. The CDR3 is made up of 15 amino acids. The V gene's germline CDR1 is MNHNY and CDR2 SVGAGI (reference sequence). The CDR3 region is CASSGAGTGNYGDTF. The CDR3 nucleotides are TGTGCCAGCAGTGGCGCCGGGACAGGCAACTATGGCGACACCTTC.

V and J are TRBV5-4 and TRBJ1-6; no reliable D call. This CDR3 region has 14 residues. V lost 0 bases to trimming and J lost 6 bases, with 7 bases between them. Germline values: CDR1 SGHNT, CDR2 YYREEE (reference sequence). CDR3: CASSLELANSPLHF. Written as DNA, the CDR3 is TGTGCCAGCAGCTTGGAACTCGCTAATTCACCCCTCCACTTT.

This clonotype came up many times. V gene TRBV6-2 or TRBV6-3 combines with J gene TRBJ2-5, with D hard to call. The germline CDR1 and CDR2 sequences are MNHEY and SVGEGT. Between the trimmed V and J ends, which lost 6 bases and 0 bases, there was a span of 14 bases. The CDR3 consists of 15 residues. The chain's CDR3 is CASREQSGNQETQYF. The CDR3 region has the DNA TGTGCCAGCAGAGAGCAATCTGGGAACCAAGAGACCCAGTACTTC.

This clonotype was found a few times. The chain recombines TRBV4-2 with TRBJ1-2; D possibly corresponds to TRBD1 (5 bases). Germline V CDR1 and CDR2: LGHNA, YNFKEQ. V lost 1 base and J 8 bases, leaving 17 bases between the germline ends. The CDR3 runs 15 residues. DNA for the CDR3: TGTGCCAGCAGCCAAGCCGGGGAAAGGGACGAAGGCTACACCTTC. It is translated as CASSQAGERDEGYTF.

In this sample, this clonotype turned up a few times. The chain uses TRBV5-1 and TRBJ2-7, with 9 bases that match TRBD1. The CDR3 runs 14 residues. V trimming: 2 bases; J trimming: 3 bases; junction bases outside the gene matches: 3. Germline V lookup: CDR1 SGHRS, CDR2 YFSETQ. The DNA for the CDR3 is TGCGCCAGCAGCTTACAGGGGGCTGTCTACGAGCAGTACTTC. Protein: CASSLQGAVYEQYF. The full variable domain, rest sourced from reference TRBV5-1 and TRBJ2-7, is KAGVTQTPRYLIKTRGQQVTLSCSPISGHRSVSWYQQTPGQGLQFLFEYFSETQRNKGNFPGRFSGRQFSNSRSEMNVSTLELGDSALYLCASSLQGAVYEQYFGPGTRLTVT.

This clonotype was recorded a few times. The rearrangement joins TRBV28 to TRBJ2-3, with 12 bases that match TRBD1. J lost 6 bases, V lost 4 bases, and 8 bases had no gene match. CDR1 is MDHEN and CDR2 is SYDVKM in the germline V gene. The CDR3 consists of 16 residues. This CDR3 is CASSSRDRGRVDTQYF. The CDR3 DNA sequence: TGTGCCAGCAGTTCCCGGGACAGGGGGCGAGTGGATACGCAGTATTTT.

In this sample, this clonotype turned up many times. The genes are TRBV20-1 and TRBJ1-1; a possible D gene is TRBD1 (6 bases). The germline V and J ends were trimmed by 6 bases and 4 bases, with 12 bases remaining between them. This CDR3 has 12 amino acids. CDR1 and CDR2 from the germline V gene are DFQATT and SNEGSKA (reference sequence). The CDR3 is CSAHRVGTEAFF. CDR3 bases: TGCAGTGCCCACAGGGTGGGCACTGAAGCTTTCTTT.

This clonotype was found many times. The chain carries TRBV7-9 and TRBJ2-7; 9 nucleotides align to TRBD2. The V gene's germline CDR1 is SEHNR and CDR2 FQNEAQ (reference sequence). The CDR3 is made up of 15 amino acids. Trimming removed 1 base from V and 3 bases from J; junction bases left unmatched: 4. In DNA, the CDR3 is TGTGCCAGCAGCTTAGTTAGCGGGGGCCACTACGAGCAGTACTTC. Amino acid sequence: CASSLVSGGHYEQYF.